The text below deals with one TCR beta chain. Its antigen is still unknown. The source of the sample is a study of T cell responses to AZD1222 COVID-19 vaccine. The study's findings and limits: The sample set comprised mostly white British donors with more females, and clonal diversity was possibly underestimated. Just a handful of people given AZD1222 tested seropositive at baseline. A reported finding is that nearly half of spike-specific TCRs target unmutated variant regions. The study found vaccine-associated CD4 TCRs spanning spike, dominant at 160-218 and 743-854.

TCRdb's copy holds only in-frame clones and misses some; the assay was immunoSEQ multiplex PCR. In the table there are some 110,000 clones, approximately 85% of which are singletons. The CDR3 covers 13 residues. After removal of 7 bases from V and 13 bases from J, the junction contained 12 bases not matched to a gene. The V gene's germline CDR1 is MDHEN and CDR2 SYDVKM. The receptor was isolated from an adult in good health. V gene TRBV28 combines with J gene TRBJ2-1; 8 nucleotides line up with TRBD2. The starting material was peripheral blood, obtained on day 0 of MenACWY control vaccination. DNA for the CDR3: TGTGCCAGCATTACCCGGGGGGGGAGAAATCAGTTCTTC. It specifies CASITRGGRNQFF.